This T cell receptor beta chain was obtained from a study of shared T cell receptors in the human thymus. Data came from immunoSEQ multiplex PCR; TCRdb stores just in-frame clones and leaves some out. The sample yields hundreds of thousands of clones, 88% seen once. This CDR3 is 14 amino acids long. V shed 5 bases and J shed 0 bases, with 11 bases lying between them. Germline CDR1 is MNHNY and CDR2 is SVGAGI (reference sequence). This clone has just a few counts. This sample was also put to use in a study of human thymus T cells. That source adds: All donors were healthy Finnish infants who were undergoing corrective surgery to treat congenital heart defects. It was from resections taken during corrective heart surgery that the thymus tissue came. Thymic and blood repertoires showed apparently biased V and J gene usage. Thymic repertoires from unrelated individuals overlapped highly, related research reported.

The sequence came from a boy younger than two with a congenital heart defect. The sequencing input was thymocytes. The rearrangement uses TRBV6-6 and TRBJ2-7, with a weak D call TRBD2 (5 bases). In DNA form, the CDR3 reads TGTGCCAGCAGTCGACGGGGATACTCCTACGAGCAGTACTTC. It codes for CASSRRGYSYEQYF.